The 27 T cell receptor beta chains given below trace back to one sample, sequenced in a study of cytomegalovirus exposure and HLA in healthy donors. PCR primers comprised 60 Vbeta and 13 Jbeta primers. TCRdb's table, derived via immunoSEQ multiplex PCR, lists solely in-frame clones and lacks some. The sample shows about 120,000 clones, approximately 80% of them seen only once. Sequenced input: PBMCs. These receptors all come from a female donor in good health and CMV-seronegative.

V is TRBV28 and J is TRBJ2-1; D is unclear. The V gene lost 3 bases and the J gene lost 1 base, with 13 bases spanning the gap. The CDR3 loop spans 16 amino acids. The germline V gene encodes CDR1 MDHEN and CDR2 SYDVKM. CDR3 DNA: TGTGCCAGCAGTTTTTTTGCAGGTCTTTCCTACAATGAGCAGTTCTTC. It translates to CASSFFAGLSYNEQFF.

The V gene is TRBV5-1, the J gene TRBJ2-1; D not resolved. Germline V lookup: CDR1 SGHRS, CDR2 YFSETQ. Trimming left V 4 bases short and J 0 bases short, with 5 bases between. This CDR3 spans 13 amino acids. The CDR3 region is CASSPSSYNEQFF. For the CDR3, the DNA is TGCGCCAGCAGCCCCTCCTCCTACAATGAGCAGTTCTTC.

The chain is built from TRBV19 and TRBJ2-6, with D perhaps TRBD2 (5 bases). The germline V and J ends were trimmed by 4 bases and 0 bases, with 10 bases remaining between them. The CDR3 has 16 amino acids. Germline V CDR1 and CDR2: LNHDA, SQIVND (reference sequence). In DNA, the CDR3 is TGTGCCAGTAGTAGGTCGGGGAACTCTGGGGCCAACGTCCTGACTTTC. It is translated as CASSRSGNSGANVLTF.

The rearrangement uses TRBV27 and TRBJ2-1; perhaps TRBD2 as D (6 bases). The germline V and J ends were trimmed by 2 bases and 0 bases, with 14 bases remaining between them. Germline V CDR1 and CDR2: MNHEY, SMNVEV (reference sequence). The CDR3 runs to 17 residues. The CDR3 DNA reads TGTGCCAGCAGTTTACTGTGGGCGGGAAGCTCCTACAATGAGCAGTTCTTC. This codes for CASSLLWAGSSYNEQFF.

The chain employs TRBV29-1 and TRBJ2-7; 7 bases agree with TRBD2. The CDR3 covers 13 residues. Germline V lookup: CDR1 SQVTM, CDR2 ANQGSEA. V shed 6 bases and J 2 bases; nucleotides not matched to a gene: 7. CDR3 nucleotide sequence: TGCAGCGTGACGGGGGGACGCCCCTACGAGCAGTACTTC. Protein product: CSVTGGRPYEQYF.

The chain uses TRBV7-2 and TRBJ1-2; no clear D. CDR3 size: 13 residues. The V and J ends lost 2 bases and 4 bases respectively, with 8 bases between them. The germline gives CDR1 SGHTA, CDR2 FQGNSA. The CDR3 nucleotides are TGTGCCAGCAGCTTAACAGCCGGCTATGGCTACACCTTC. Its protein product is CASSLTAGYGYTF.

J is TRBJ2-6 and V is TRBV6-5; TRBD2 is a possible D gene (6 bases). V gave up 8 bases and J gave up 4 bases, with 12 bases separating them. This CDR3 has 14 amino acids. CDR1 and CDR2 (germline): MNHEY, SVGAGI. DNA of the CDR3: TGTGCCAGCCGGGGGAATCCCGGGGCCAACGTCCTGACTTTC. Its protein product is CASRGNPGANVLTF.

J is TRBJ2-4 and V is TRBV27; TRBD1 matches 8 bases. Germline CDR1 MNHEY, CDR2 SMNVEV (reference sequence). This CDR3 is built from 15 residues. The junction had 9 bases not matched to a gene; V was cut back by 6 bases and J by 5 bases. The CDR3 region is CASRAFLDRENIQYF. The DNA for the CDR3 is TGTGCCAGCAGAGCTTTCTTGGACAGGGAAAACATTCAGTACTTC.

The rearrangement joins TRBV28 to TRBJ1-2, with 8 bases fitting TRBD1. This CDR3 comprises 16 residues. The germline gives CDR1 MDHEN, CDR2 SYDVKM. With V trimmed by 5 bases and J by 4 bases, 12 bases remained unmatched. CDR3 nucleotide sequence: TGTGCCAGCAGTCCCCTTGGACAGGGCCAGGGCTATGGCTACACCTTC. The encoded protein is CASSPLGQGQGYGYTF.

The chain combines TRBV6-5 with TRBJ2-2; a possible D gene is TRBD2 (6 bases). The CDR3 is 15 amino acids. Trimming pared 6 bases from V and 4 bases from J, leaving 15 bases between. Germline assignment: CDR1 MNHEY and CDR2 SVGAGI. The CDR3 loop is CASRGGDRGTGELFF. In DNA form, the CDR3 reads TGTGCCAGCAGGGGGGGAGATAGGGGCACCGGGGAGCTGTTTTTT.

This CDR3 reads CASSPRTDEQYF. CDR3 DNA sequence: TGTGCCAGCTCACCACGGACTGACGAGCAGTACTTC. The chain couples TRBV18 to TRBJ2-7, with D tentatively TRBD2 (5 bases). V shed 1 base and J shed 5 bases, with 6 bases lying between them. The CDR3 loop spans 12 amino acids. Germline-derived CDR1 and CDR2 are KGHSH and LQKENI.

The chain has TRBV9 and TRBJ1-6, with TRBD1 matching over 11 bases. The V gene's germline CDR1 is SGDLS and CDR2 YYNGEE. V trimming: 4 bases; J trimming: 14 bases; junction bases outside the gene matches: 11. The CDR3 contains 15 residues. CDR3: CASSPGQGVLGSLHF. In DNA form, the CDR3 reads TGTGCCAGCAGCCCGGGACAGGGGGTCCTCGGGTCCCTCCACTTT.

V and J are TRBV4-2 and TRBJ2-2; 8 positions agree with TRBD2. The germline gives CDR1 LGHNA, CDR2 YNFKEQ. V was pared by 1 base and J by 3 bases, with 1 base of the junction left unmatched. This CDR3 is built from 15 residues. In nucleotides, the CDR3 is TGTGCCAGCAGCCAAGGGACTAGCCACACCGGGGAGCTGTTTTTT. Protein: CASSQGTSHTGELFF.

The rearrangement links TRBV6-4 to TRBJ1-1; TRBD1 aligns across 8 bases. Trimming removed 7 bases from V and 4 bases from J; junction bases left unmatched: 8. This CDR3 has 14 residues. Germline V gives CDR1 MRHNA, CDR2 SNTAGT. CDR3 amino acids: CASTLDRVSTEAFF. The CDR3 nucleotides are TGTGCCAGCACCTTGGACAGGGTTAGCACTGAAGCTTTCTTT.

This rearrangement joins TRBV5-6 to TRBJ2-7; a weak D match, TRBD2 (6 bases). The ends were cut back, 5 bases at V and 5 bases at J, with 17 bases in the middle. Germline values: CDR1 SGHDT, CDR2 YYEEEE. The CDR3 loop spans 14 amino acids. The CDR3 DNA reads as TGTGCCAGCAGAAGGGACGGGAGAGAGGACGAGCAGTACTTC. Its protein product is CASRRDGREDEQYF.

The chain carries TRBV4-3 and TRBJ2-5; 8 nucleotides align to TRBD1. The DNA end lines up better with TRBJ2-7; the J call may be wrong. Germline CDR1 and CDR2: LGHNA and YSLEER. The CDR3 covers 15 residues. The CDR3 region has the DNA TGCGCCAGCAGCCTACAACAGGGGGGACTTTACGAGCAGTACTTC. Protein sequence: CASSLQQGGLYEQYF.

The CDR3 reads CASSQGSYQETQYF. CDR3 in DNA: TGTGCCAGCTCCCAGGGCTCGTACCAAGAGACCCAGTACTTC. The chain uses TRBV18 and TRBJ2-5; possibly TRBD1 for D (5 bases). Between the trimmed V and J ends, which lost 6 bases and 0 bases, there was a span of 11 bases. This CDR3 has 14 residues. Germline values: CDR1 KGHSH, CDR2 LQKENI.

The V call is TRBV29-1, the J call TRBJ1-5; the D gene is possibly TRBD1 (6 bases). This CDR3 comprises 13 residues. V was trimmed by 8 bases and J by 5 bases, leaving 16 bases between them. Germline V gene sequence: CDR1 SQVTM, CDR2 ANQGSEA. Written as DNA, the CDR3 is TGCAGCTGGTCGGGGGGCGGGGATCAGCCCCAGCATTTT. Translation gives CSWSGGGDQPQHF.

This clone was seen a handful of times. The genes are TRBV28 and TRBJ2-1, with 7 bases fitting TRBD2. Germline CDR1 is MDHEN and CDR2 is SYDVKM. This CDR3 region has 16 residues. V dropped 8 bases and J dropped 8; count of bases not matched to a gene: 18. The CDR3 reads CASGGDGTPLADEQFF. The CDR3 nucleotides are TGTGCCAGCGGGGGGGACGGGACTCCTTTGGCCGATGAGCAGTTCTTC.

In this sample, this clone turned up a few times. V is TRBV18 and J is TRBJ1-5; weak D call: TRBD1 (6 bases). The CDR3 has 14 residues. CDR1 and CDR2 from the germline V gene are KGHSH and LQKENI. Trimming cost V 3 bases and J 4 bases, with 10 bases left between them. The CDR3 DNA is TGTGCCAGCTCACCTACAGGGCTGAATCAGCCCCAGCATTTT. Amino acid sequence: CASSPTGLNQPQHF.

The rearrangement uses TRBV7-3 and TRBJ2-1, with 10 nucleotides matching TRBD2. The CDR3 has 14 residues. The germline CDR1 and CDR2 sequences are SGHTA and FQGTGA. V was clipped by 4 bases and J by 4 bases; unmatched bases: 1. The CDR3 nucleotides are TGTGCCAGCAGCTCGGGACTAGCGTACAATGAGCAGTTCTTC. This encodes CASSSGLAYNEQFF.

V and J are TRBV19 and TRBJ2-3; unclear D gene. Germline V lookup: CDR1 LNHDA, CDR2 SQIVND (reference sequence). V gave up 5 bases and J gave up 4 bases, with 13 bases separating them. The CDR3 consists of 14 residues. CDR3 DNA: TGTGCCAGTAGTTCCTCAGTGGGCCCAGATACGCAGTATTTT. Translation gives CASSSSVGPDTQYF.

The gene calls are TRBV4-3 and TRBJ2-7; 8 positions agree with TRBD1. CDR1 LGHNA and CDR2 YSLEER come from the germline V gene. The CDR3 spans 14 residues. Germline trimming cut 0 bases from V and 3 bases from J; bases unmatched to any gene: 1. CDR3 coding DNA: TGCGCCAGCAGCCAAGAAGGACAGGGCTACGAGCAGTACTTC. This gives the protein CASSQEGQGYEQYF.

The chain is built from TRBV5-6 and TRBJ2-7; D may be TRBD2 (5 bases). Germline CDR1 reads SGHDT; CDR2 reads YYEEEE. CDR3 length: 14 residues. The V end was cut by 4 bases, the J end by 0 bases, with 11 bases between. The CDR3 loop reads CASSRSGNSYEQYF. DNA of the CDR3: TGTGCCAGCAGCCGCTCCGGGAACTCCTACGAGCAGTACTTC.

This clone was counted once. The chain couples TRBV19 to TRBJ2-1, with 12 bases lining up with TRBD2. The CDR3 runs 17 residues. Germline V gene data show CDR1 as LNHDA and CDR2 as SQIVND (reference sequence). V lost 6 bases and J lost 5; bases outside the gene matches: 11. CDR3 sequence reads: CASSHFSSGRADNEQFF. The CDR3 coding sequence is TGTGCCAGTAGCCATTTCTCTAGCGGGAGGGCCGACAATGAGCAGTTCTTC.

This rearrangement joins TRBV6-5 to TRBJ1-2, with 7 bases identical to TRBD1. Trimming removed 5 bases from V and 6 bases from J; junction bases left unmatched: 3. Germline V gene sequence: CDR1 MNHEY, CDR2 SVGAGI. This CDR3 comprises 12 residues. The CDR3 sequence is CASSTTGDGYTF. The DNA for the CDR3 is TGTGCCAGCAGTACTACAGGGGATGGCTACACCTTC.

The chain joins TRBV28 to TRBJ2-3; the D gene is possibly TRBD2 (6 bases). The V end lost 7 bases, the J end lost 3 bases, and 20 bases lay between the germline ends. CDR1 MDHEN and CDR2 SYDVKM come from the germline V gene. The CDR3 length is 16 residues. CDR3 amino acids: CASTPGAGRWTDTQYF. The CDR3 bases are TGTGCCAGCACCCCTGGGGCGGGGAGGTGGACAGATACGCAGTATTTT.